This TCR beta chain was identified during a study of blood T cell repertoires in COVID-19. Study at large: Researchers got acute and convalescent COVID-19 samples from the United States, Italy and Spain. PBMCs, B-cell-depleted T cells, or T cells were the source of the cDNA or gDNA that made up the material.

In the original analysis: Scientists estimated how many nucleated cells there were by amplifying reference gene primers. The method was immunoSEQ multiplex PCR; TCRdb's version includes in-frame clones alone and lacks a portion of them. The V and J calls and the clone size are those of that table, but D and trimming were determined from the DNA. This table holds approximately 96,000 clones, nearly 95% found once. The V gene lost 5 bases and the J gene lost 2 bases, with 10 bases spanning the gap. The CDR3 extends over 14 amino acids. Germline V CDR1 and CDR2: SGHTA, FQGNSA. This chain links TRBV7-2 with TRBJ1-5, with D perhaps TRBD1 (6 bases). Sequenced material: peripheral blood. This clonotype was sampled from a human donor with active COVID-19. The donor label of this sample is uncertain. The CDR3, as DNA: TGTGCCAGCAGCACCCGGACAGGCAATCAGCCCCAGCATTTT. Its protein product is CASSTRTGNQPQHF.